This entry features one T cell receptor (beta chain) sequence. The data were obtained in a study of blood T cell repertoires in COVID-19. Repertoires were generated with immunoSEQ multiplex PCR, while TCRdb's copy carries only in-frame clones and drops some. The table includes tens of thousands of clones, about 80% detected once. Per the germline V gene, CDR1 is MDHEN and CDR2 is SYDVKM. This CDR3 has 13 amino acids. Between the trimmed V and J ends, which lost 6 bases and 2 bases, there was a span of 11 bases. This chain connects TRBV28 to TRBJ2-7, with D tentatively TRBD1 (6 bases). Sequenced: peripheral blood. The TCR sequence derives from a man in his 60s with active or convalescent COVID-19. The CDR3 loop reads CASRTDSTYEQYF. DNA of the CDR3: TGTGCCAGCAGGACGGACAGTACCTACGAGCAGTACTTC.